This entry concerns a single T cell receptor (beta chain). The antigen remains unidentified. Trimming at V came to 4 bases and at J to 6 bases, leaving 4 bases not matched to a gene. The CDR3 extends over 13 amino acids. Germline lookup yields CDR1 SGHDT and CDR2 YYEEEE. The record originates from a study of human T cells and chemical hapten exposure. TCRdb analysed the RACE reads with MiXCR anew, one entry per CDR3 protein. The sample yields about 190,000 distinct CDR3 sequences, around a quarter seen once. Study-wide points: The donor cohort had alopecia, so its immune response may not match that of healthy people.

The time point was: patch test 3, about 24 weeks after DPC sensitization. As for treatment: therapeutic diphenylcyclopropenone sensitization with weekly scalp DPC. Participating donors were patients with alopecia, aged 18 to 70 years, considered appropriate candidates for DPC. Unfractionated whole blood was the source of the extracted total RNA. The receptor's source is a middle-aged woman with alopecia areata. Some clones in this sample may be carry-over from other donors' samples. This sample comprised whole blood, obtained in connection with sensitization to the hapten diphenylcyclopropenone (DPC). This sequence joins TRBV5-6 and TRBJ2-1, with 7 bases fitting TRBD1. The CDR3 DNA reads as TGTGCCAGCAGCAAGGGGACAGTCAATGAGCAGTTCTTC. It specifies CASSKGTVNEQFF.